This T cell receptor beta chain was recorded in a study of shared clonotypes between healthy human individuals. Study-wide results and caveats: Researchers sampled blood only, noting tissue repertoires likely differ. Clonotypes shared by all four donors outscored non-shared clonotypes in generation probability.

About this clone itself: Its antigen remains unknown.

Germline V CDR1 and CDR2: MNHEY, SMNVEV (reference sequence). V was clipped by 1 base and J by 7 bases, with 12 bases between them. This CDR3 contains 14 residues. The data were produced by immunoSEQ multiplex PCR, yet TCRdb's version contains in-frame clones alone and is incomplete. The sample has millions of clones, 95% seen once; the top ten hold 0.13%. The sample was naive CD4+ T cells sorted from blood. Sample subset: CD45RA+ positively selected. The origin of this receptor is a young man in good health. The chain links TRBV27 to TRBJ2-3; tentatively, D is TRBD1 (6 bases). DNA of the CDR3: TGTGCCAGCAGTTTATACATCACAGGGTATACGCAGTATTTT. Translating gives CASSLYITGYTQYF.